This T cell receptor (beta chain) was retrieved from a study of shared clonotypes between healthy human individuals. Germline assignment: CDR1 MDHEN and CDR2 SYDVKM. This CDR3 has 15 residues. Between the trimmed V and J ends, which lost 5 bases and 2 bases, there was a span of 12 bases. Clones were sequenced by immunoSEQ multiplex PCR, and TCRdb holds only the in-frame ones, with some missing. This table has approximately 1.5 million clones, 95% to 99% appearing once. Donors comprised only Caucasian adults living in Nashville, Tennessee. Notes on the study in general: Generation probabilities were higher for clonotypes shared across all four sorted-subset donors than for unshared ones.

Points on this clone: What it binds is unknown.

The TCR sequence derives from a man aged 25 to 40 in good health. The chain links TRBV28 to TRBJ2-2; weak D call: TRBD2 (5 bases). Material: naive CD4+ T cells sorted from blood. Described subset: CD45RA+ positively selected. The CDR3 reads CASSVGLGNTGELFF. CDR3 sequence (DNA): TGTGCCAGCAGTGTCGGACTGGGTAACACCGGGGAGCTGTTTTTT.